This TCR beta chain was retrieved from a study of cytomegalovirus exposure and HLA in healthy donors. Findings of the study overall: Most TCR sequences proved rare, with some public TCRs found in many donors. A highly shared variant cluster was judged a likely technical artifact. Trimming of TCR beta V- and J-genes showed a link, identified in a later analysis, to a missense DCLRE1C variant.

This PCR relied on a set of 60 Vbeta primers and 13 Jbeta primers. The method was immunoSEQ multiplex PCR; TCRdb's version includes in-frame clones alone and lacks a portion of them. This table holds 56,000 or so clones. Regarding this clone: Its antigen remains unidentified.

The sample taken for sequencing was PBMCs. This sequence was found in a female donor in good health and CMV-seronegative.

The CDR3 DNA reads as TGTGCCAGCAGATTACAGGGGGCCCCTGGCGGCTACACCTTC. Translating it yields CASRLQGAPGGYTF. This chain links TRBV5-6 with TRBJ1-2, with TRBD1 matching over 9 bases. J gave up 8 bases and V 5 bases, and 10 bases lay outside the gene matches. Germline-derived CDR1 and CDR2 are SGHDT and YYEEEE. This CDR3 contains 14 residues.